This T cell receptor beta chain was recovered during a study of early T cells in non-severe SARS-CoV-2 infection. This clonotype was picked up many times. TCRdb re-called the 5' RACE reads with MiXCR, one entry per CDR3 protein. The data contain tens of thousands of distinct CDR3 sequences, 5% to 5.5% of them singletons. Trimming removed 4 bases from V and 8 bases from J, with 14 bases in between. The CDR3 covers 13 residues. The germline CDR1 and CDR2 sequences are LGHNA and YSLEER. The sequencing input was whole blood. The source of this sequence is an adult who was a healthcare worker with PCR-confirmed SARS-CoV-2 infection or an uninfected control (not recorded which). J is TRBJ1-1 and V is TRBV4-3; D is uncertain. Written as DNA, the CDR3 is TGCGCCAGCAGCCCCGATTCCGGACGGGAAGCTTTCTTT. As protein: CASSPDSGREAFF.